The clone carrying this T cell receptor (beta chain) came up once. The method was immunoSEQ multiplex PCR; TCRdb's version includes in-frame clones alone and lacks a portion of them. The table lists about 130,000 clones, around 95% of them singletons. The sample originates from a study of T cell changes during pregnancy in multiple sclerosis. CDR3 length: 14 residues. Trimming stripped 3 bases from V and 4 bases from J, with 9 bases between. From germline, CDR1 is SGHTA and CDR2 FQGNSA. The specimen comprised peripheral blood, sampled after pregnancy. The receptor's source is a female donor with multiple sclerosis, enrolled in a pregnancy study. The V call is TRBV7-2, the J call TRBJ1-4; maybe TRBD1 (5 bases). CDR3 loop: CASSFGGNNEKLFF. CDR3 in DNA: TGTGCCAGCAGCTTCGGGGGGAATAATGAAAAACTGTTTTTT.